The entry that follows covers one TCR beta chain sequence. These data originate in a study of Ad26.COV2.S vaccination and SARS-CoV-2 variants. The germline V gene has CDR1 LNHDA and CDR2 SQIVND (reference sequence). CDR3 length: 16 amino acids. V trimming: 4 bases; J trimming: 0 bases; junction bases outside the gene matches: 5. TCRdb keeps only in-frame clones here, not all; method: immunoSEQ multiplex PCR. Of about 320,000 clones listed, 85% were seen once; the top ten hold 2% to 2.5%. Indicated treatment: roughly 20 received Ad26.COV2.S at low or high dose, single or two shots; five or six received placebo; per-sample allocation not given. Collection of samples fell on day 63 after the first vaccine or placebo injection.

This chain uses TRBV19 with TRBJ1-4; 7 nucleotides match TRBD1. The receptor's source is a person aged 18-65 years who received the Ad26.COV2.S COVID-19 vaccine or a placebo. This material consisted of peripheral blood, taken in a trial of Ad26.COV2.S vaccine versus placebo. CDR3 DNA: TGTGCCAGTAGTACAAACGGACAGGCAACTAATGAAAAACTGTTTTTT. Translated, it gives CASSTNGQATNEKLFF.